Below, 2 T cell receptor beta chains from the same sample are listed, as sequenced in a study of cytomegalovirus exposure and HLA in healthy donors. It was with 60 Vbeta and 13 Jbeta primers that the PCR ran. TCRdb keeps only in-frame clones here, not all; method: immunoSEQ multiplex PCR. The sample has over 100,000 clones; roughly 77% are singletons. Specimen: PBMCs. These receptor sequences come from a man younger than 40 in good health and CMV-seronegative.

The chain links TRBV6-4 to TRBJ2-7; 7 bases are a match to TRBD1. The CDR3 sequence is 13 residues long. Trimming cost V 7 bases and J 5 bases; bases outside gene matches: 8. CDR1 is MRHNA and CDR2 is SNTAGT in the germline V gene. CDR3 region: CASKLDRDDEQYF. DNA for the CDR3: TGTGCCAGCAAATTAGACAGGGACGACGAGCAGTACTTC.

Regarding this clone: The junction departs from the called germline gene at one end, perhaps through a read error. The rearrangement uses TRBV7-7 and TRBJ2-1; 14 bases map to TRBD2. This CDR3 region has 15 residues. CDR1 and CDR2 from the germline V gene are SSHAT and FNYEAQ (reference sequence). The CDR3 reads CASSPGTSGRHEQFF. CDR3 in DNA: TGTGCTAGCAGCCCCGGGACTAGCGGGAGACATGAGCAGTTCTTC.